Listed below are T cell receptor beta chains from one sample, sequenced in a study of shared clonotypes between healthy human individuals. Assay used: immunoSEQ multiplex PCR; TCRdb lists only in-frame clones, some missing. Among some 2.1 million clones listed, 85% to 95% were seen once. The sequencing sample was made of naive CD8+ T cells sorted from blood. These receptors all come from a man aged 18 to 29 in good health. CDR3s include the opening cysteine and the closing phenylalanine or tryptophan. A D gene is named only where the DNA matches it firmly. Clone size appears in some rows only: once, few, many, or a class for an expanded clone.

d_call j_call clone_size cdr3_length v_call cdr3_nt cdr3_aa
NA TRBJ2-2 NA 14 TRBV11-2 TGTGCCAGCAGCCGGCCTAGCGATAGAGGGGAGCTGTTTTTT CASSRPSDRGELFF
NA TRBJ2-3 NA 15 TRBV6-6 TGTGCCAGCAGTTTCACCGGGACGCTCACAGATACGCAGTATTTT CASSFTGTLTDTQYF
NA TRBJ1-1 NA 14 TRBV30 TGTGCCTGGAGTGTACTGGGGCAGGGTGATGAAGCTTTCTTT CAWSVLGQGDEAFF
TRBD2 TRBJ2-1 NA 15 TRBV27 TGTGCCAGCAACCCGGGACTAGCGGGAGCCAATGAGCAGTTCTTC CASNPGLAGANEQFF
NA TRBJ2-1 NA 13 TRBV6-6 TGTGCCAGCGAGCGGGCATGGGGCAATGAGCAGTTCTTC CASERAWGNEQFF
NA TRBJ2-3 once 13 TRBV9 TGTGCCAGCAGCGTTTCTGCCGAGGATACGCAGTATTTT CASSVSAEDTQYF
NA TRBJ1-2 NA 12 TRBV5-1 TGCGCCAGCAGCTTGGGGGGAGGCTGGTACACCTTC CASSLGGGWYTF
TRBD2 TRBJ2-1 NA 15 TRBV11-2 TGTGCCAGCAGCTTAATCGGACTAGCGGGACCTGAGCAGTTCTTC CASSLIGLAGPEQFF
NA TRBJ1-1 NA 12 TRBV13 TGTGCCAGCAGCTTAGCAGGCGGGGAGGGTTTCTTT CASSLAGGEGFF
NA TRBJ2-3 NA 15 TRBV7-6 TGTGCCAGCAGCCTTGGGTCGGGAAGCACAGATACGCAGTATTTT CASSLGSGSTDTQYF
NA TRBJ2-2 NA 15 TRBV9 TGTGCCAGCAGCGATAGGACATCGAACACCGGGGAGCTGTTTTTT CASSDRTSNTGELFF
NA TRBJ1-6 NA 15 TRBV19 TGTGCCGGGGGGCCTCGGGACAACCCCCTGTCACCCCTCCACTTT CAGGPRDNPLSPLHF
NA TRBJ1-1 NA 11 TRBV30 TGTGCCTGGAGTTACGGGACTGAAGCTTTCTTT CAWSYGTEAFF
NA TRBJ2-5 NA 10 TRBV10-3 TGTGCCATCGGGCAAGAGACCCAGTACTTC CAIGQETQYF
NA TRBJ1-1 NA 16 TRBV28 TGTGCCAGCAGTTTAATACTCGCAGACTTAGTGACTGAAGCTTTCTTT CASSLILADLVTEAFF
NA TRBJ1-5 NA 15 TRBV5-1 TGCGCCAGCAGCCCTGGGACAATCGGAAATCAGCCCCAGCATTTT CASSPGTIGNQPQHF